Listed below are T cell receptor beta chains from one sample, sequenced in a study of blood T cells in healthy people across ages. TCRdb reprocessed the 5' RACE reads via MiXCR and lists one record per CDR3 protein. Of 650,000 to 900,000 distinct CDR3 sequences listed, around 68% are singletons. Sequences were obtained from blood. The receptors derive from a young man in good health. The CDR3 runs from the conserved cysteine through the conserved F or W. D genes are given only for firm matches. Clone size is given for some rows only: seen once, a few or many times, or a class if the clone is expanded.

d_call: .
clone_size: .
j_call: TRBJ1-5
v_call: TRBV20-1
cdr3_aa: CSAPRAGNQPQHF
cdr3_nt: TGCAGTGCTCCGAGGGCTGGCAATCAGCCCCAGCATTTT

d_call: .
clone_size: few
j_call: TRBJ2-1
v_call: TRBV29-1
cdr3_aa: CSVESQGGNEQFF
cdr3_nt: TGCAGCGTTGAAAGCCAGGGCGGCAATGAGCAGTTCTTC

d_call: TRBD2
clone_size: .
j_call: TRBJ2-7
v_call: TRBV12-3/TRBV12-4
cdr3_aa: CASSLGLAGTGEAQYF
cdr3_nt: TGTGCCAGCAGTTTAGGACTAGCGGGGACCGGAGAGGCCCAGTACTTC

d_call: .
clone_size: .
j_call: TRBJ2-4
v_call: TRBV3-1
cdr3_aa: CTSSQGWTRGTKNIQYF
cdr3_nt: TGTACCAGCAGCCAAGGGTGGACTAGGGGGACCAAAAACATTCAGTACTTC

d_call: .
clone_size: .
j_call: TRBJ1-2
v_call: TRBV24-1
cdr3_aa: CATSDLQGGVNGYTF
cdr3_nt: TGTGCCACCAGTGATTTGCAAGGAGGGGTTAATGGCTACACCTTC

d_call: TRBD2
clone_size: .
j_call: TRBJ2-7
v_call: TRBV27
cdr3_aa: CASSYGSGYYEQYF
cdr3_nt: TGTGCCAGCAGTTATGGTAGCGGGTACTACGAGCAGTACTTC

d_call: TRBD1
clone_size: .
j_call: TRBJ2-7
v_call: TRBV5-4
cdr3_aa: CASSSRDRTHEQYF
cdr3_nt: TGTGCCAGCAGCTCCCGGGACAGAACCCACGAGCAGTACTTC

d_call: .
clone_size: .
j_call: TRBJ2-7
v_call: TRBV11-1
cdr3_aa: CASSQRQWSSYEQYF
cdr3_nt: TGTGCCAGCAGCCAAAGACAGTGGAGCTCCTACGAGCAGTACTTC

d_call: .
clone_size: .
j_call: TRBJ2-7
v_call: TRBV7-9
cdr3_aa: CASSPMNEQYF
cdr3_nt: TGTGCCAGCAGCCCCATGAACGAGCAGTACTTC

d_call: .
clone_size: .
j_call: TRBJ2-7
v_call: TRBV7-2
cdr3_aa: CASSLAGMTYEQYF
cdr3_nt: TGTGCCAGCAGCTTAGCGGGGATGACCTACGAGCAGTACTTC

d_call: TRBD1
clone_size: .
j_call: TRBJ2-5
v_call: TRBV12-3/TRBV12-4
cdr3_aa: CASSPPDRGETQYF
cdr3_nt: TGTGCCAGCAGCCCCCCGGACAGGGGAGAGACCCAGTACTTC

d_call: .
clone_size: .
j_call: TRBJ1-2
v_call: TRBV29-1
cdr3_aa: CSVALSRVAYGYTF
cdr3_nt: TGCAGCGTGGCTTTGAGCAGGGTGGCCTATGGCTACACCTTC

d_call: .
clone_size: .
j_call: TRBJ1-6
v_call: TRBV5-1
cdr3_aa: CASNSGQDNSPLHF
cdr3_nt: TGCGCCAGCAATTCGGGACAAGATAATTCACCCCTCCACTTT

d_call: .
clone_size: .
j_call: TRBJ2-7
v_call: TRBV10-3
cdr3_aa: CAISESGIEQYF
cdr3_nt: TGTGCCATCAGTGAGTCCGGGATCGAGCAGTACTTC

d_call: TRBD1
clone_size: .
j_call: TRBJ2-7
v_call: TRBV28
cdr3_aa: CASRAHPGTGSYEQYF
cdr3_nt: TGTGCCAGCAGAGCCCATCCCGGGACAGGGTCCTACGAGCAGTACTTC

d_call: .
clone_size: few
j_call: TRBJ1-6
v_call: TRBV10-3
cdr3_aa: CAIKEAGPKNSPLHF
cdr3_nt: TGTGCCATCAAAGAGGCGGGACCGAAAAATTCACCCCTCCACTTT

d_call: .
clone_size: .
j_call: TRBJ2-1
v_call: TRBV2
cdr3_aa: CASSDVPPPSEQFF
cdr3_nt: TGTGCCAGCAGTGATGTCCCACCCCCTAGTGAGCAGTTCTTC

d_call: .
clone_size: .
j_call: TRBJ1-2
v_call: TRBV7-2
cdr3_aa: CASSDGESYGYTF
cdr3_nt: TGTGCCAGCAGCGATGGAGAAAGCTATGGCTACACCTTC

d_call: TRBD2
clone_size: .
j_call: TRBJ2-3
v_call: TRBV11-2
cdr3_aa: CASSLVLGLAGGQSTDTQYF
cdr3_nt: TGTGCCAGCAGCTTAGTTCTAGGACTAGCGGGGGGCCAGAGCACAGATACGCAGTATTTT

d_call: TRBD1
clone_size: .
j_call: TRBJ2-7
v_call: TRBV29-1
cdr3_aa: CSGRDRGSYEQYF
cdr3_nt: TGTAGCGGCCGGGACAGGGGTTCCTACGAGCAGTACTTC

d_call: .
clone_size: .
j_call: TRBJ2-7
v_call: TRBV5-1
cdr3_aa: CASSLHRVTRAEQYF
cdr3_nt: TGCGCCAGCAGCCTGCACAGGGTAACCCGAGCCGAGCAGTACTTC

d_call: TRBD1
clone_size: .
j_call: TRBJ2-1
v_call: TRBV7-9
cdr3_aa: CASTLKTGGLGEQFF
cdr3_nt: TGTGCCAGCACCCTGAAGACAGGGGGACTCGGTGAGCAGTTCTTC

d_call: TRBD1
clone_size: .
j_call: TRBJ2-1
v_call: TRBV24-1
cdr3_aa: CATRDREYNEQFF
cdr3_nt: TGTGCCACTAGGGACAGGGAATACAATGAGCAGTTCTTC

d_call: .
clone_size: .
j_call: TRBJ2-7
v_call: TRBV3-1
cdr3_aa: CASSVGTFRSYEQYF
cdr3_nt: TGTGCCAGCAGCGTCGGGACTTTTCGCTCCTACGAGCAGTACTTC

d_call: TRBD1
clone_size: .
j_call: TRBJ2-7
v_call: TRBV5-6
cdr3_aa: CASSLGTGVPEQYF
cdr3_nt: TGTGCCAGCAGCTTGGGGACAGGGGTTCCCGAGCAGTACTTC

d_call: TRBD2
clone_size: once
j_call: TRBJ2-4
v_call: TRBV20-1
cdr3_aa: CSAEEREHIQYF
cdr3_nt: TGCAGTGCTGAGGAGCGGGAGCACATTCAGTACTTC

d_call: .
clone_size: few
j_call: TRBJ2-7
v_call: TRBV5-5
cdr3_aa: CASSLRDGGTYEQYF
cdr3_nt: TGTGCCAGCAGCCTCCGGGACGGAGGTACCTACGAGCAGTACTTC

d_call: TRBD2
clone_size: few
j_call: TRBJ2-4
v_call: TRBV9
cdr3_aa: CASRDTSGEDKNIQYF
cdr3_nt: TGTGCCAGCAGGGATACTAGCGGGGAGGACAAAAACATTCAGTACTTC

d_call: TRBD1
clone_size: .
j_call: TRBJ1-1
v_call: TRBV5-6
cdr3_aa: CASSSPDRSYTEAFF
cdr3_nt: TGTGCCAGCAGCTCCCCGGACAGGTCCTACACTGAAGCTTTCTTT

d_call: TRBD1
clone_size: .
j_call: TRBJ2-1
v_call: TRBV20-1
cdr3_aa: CSAPPGQGYNEQFF
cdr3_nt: TGCAGTGCCCCACCGGGACAGGGATACAATGAGCAGTTCTTC

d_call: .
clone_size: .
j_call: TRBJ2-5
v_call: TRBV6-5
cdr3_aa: CASSYRSDSPAQETQYF
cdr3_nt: TGTGCCAGCAGTTACCGATCGGACTCTCCGGCCCAAGAGACCCAGTACTTC

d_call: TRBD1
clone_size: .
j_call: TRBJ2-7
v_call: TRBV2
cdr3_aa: CASSEAQGQAFYEQYF
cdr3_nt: TGTGCCAGCAGTGAAGCGCAGGGACAGGCTTTCTACGAGCAGTACTTC

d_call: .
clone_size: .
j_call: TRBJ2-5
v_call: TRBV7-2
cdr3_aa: CASSLATRALWETQYF
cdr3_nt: TGTGCCAGCAGCTTAGCGACGCGGGCCCTGTGGGAGACCCAGTACTTC

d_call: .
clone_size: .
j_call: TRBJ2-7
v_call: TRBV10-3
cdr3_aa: CAINPADSYEQYF
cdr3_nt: TGTGCCATCAACCCTGCGGACAGCTACGAGCAGTACTTC

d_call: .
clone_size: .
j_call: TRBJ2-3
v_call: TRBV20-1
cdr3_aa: CSARDPRGGDTQYF
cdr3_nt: TGCAGTGCTAGAGACCCGAGGGGGGGAGATACGCAGTATTTT

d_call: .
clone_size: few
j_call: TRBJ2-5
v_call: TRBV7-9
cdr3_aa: CASSRGGPQETQYF
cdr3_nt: TGTGCCAGCAGTCGAGGGGGTCCGCAAGAGACCCAGTACTTC

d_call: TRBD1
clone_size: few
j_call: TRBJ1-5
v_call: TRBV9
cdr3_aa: CASSETGGSHQPQHF
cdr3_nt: TGTGCCAGCAGCGAGACAGGGGGATCACATCAGCCCCAGCATTTT

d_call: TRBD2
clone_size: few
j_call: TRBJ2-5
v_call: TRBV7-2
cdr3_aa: CASSLARTSGQETQYF
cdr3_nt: TGTGCCAGCAGCTTAGCTCGGACTAGCGGGCAAGAGACCCAGTACTTC

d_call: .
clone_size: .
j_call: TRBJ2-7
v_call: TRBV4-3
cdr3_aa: CASSQEGLLATKYF
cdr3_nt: TGCGCCAGCAGCCAAGAGGGGTTGTTGGCTACAAAGTACTTC

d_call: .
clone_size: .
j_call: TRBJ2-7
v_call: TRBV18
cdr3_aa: CASSPQQGSYEQYF
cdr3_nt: TGTGCCAGCTCACCACAACAGGGCTCCTACGAGCAGTACTTC

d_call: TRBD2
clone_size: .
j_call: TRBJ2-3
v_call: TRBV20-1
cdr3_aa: CSASRGGGPDTQYF
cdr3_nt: TGCAGTGCTAGTCGCGGGGGAGGTCCAGATACGCAGTATTTT

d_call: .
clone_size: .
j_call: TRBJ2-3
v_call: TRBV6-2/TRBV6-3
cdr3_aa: CASSYFRQDTDTQYF
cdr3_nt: TGTGCCAGCAGTTACTTCCGACAAGACACAGATACGCAGTATTTT

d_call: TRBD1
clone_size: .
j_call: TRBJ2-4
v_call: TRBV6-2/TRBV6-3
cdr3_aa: CASRDRGLGEQYF
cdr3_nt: TGTGCCAGCCGGGACAGGGGATTGGGAGAGCAGTACTTC

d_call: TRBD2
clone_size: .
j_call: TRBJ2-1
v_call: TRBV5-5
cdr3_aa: CASSFGTSGGHNEQFF
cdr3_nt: TGTGCCAGCAGCTTCGGTACTAGCGGAGGCCACAATGAGCAGTTCTTC

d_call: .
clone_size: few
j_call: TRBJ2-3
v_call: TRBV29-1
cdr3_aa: CSVGSPTGPYF
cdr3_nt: TGCAGCGTTGGTTCTCCGACAGGCCCGTATTTT

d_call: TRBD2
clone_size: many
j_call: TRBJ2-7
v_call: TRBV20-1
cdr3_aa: CSGNAAGTSYEQYF
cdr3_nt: TGCAGTGGCAACGCTGCCGGGACTAGCTACGAGCAGTACTTC

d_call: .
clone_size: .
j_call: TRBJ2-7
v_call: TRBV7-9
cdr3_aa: CASSTGRSSYEQYF
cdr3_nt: TGTGCCAGCAGCACAGGTCGGAGCTCCTACGAGCAGTACTTC

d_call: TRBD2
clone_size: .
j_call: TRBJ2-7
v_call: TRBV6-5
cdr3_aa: CAGSYSAGGTYEQYF
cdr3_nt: TGTGCCGGCAGTTACTCGGCGGGGGGAACCTACGAGCAGTACTTC

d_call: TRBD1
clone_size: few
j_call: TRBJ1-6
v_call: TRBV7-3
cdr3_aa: CASSFGQGASSPLHF
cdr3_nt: TGTGCCAGCAGCTTTGGCCAGGGGGCAAGTTCACCCCTCCACTTT

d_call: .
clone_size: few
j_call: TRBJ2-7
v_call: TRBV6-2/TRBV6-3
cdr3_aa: CASSYGVVRYEQYF
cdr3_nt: TGTGCCAGCAGTTACGGGGTCGTTCGGTACGAGCAGTACTTC

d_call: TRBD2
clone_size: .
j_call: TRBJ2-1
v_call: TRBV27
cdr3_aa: CASSSRTSSYNEQFF
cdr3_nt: TGTGCCAGCAGTTCAAGGACTAGCTCCTACAATGAGCAGTTCTTC

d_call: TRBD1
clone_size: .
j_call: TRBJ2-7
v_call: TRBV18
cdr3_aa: CASSPLGTGTHEQYF
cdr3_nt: TGTGCCAGCTCACCGCTGGGGACAGGGACCCACGAGCAGTACTTC

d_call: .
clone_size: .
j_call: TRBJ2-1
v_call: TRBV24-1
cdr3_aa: CATSDQTDEQFF
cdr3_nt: TGTGCCACCAGTGATCAGACAGACGAGCAGTTCTTC

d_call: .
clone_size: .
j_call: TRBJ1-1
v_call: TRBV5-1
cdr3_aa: CASRVGQATEAFF
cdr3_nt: TGCGCCAGCAGGGTAGGGCAGGCCACTGAAGCTTTCTTT

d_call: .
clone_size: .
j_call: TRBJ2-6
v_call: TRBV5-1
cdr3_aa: CASSTIAPRDLSSGANVLTF
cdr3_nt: TGCGCCAGCAGCACCATCGCCCCCCGGGACTTAAGCTCTGGGGCCAACGTCCTGACTTTC

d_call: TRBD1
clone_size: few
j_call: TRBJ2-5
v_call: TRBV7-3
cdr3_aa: CASSFTGRQGQETQYF
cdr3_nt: TGTGCCAGCAGCTTTACAGGGCGACAGGGACAGGAGACCCAGTACTTC

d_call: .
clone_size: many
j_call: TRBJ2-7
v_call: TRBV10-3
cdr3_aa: CAISDGGRYEQYF
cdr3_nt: TGTGCCATCAGTGATGGAGGTCGCTACGAGCAGTACTTC

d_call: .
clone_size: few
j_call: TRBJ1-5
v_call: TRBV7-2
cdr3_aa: CASSLFYGNQPQHF
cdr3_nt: TGTGCCAGCAGCTTATTTTATGGCAATCAGCCCCAGCATTTT

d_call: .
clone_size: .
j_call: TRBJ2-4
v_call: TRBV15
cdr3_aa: CATSRRGGDSDIQYF
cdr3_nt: TGTGCCACCAGCAGGAGGGGAGGGGACAGTGACATTCAGTACTTC

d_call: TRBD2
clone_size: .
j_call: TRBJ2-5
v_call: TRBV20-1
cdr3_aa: CSATPSSGSFRTQYF
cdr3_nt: TGCAGTGCCACTCCCTCTAGCGGCTCGTTTCGGACCCAGTACTTC